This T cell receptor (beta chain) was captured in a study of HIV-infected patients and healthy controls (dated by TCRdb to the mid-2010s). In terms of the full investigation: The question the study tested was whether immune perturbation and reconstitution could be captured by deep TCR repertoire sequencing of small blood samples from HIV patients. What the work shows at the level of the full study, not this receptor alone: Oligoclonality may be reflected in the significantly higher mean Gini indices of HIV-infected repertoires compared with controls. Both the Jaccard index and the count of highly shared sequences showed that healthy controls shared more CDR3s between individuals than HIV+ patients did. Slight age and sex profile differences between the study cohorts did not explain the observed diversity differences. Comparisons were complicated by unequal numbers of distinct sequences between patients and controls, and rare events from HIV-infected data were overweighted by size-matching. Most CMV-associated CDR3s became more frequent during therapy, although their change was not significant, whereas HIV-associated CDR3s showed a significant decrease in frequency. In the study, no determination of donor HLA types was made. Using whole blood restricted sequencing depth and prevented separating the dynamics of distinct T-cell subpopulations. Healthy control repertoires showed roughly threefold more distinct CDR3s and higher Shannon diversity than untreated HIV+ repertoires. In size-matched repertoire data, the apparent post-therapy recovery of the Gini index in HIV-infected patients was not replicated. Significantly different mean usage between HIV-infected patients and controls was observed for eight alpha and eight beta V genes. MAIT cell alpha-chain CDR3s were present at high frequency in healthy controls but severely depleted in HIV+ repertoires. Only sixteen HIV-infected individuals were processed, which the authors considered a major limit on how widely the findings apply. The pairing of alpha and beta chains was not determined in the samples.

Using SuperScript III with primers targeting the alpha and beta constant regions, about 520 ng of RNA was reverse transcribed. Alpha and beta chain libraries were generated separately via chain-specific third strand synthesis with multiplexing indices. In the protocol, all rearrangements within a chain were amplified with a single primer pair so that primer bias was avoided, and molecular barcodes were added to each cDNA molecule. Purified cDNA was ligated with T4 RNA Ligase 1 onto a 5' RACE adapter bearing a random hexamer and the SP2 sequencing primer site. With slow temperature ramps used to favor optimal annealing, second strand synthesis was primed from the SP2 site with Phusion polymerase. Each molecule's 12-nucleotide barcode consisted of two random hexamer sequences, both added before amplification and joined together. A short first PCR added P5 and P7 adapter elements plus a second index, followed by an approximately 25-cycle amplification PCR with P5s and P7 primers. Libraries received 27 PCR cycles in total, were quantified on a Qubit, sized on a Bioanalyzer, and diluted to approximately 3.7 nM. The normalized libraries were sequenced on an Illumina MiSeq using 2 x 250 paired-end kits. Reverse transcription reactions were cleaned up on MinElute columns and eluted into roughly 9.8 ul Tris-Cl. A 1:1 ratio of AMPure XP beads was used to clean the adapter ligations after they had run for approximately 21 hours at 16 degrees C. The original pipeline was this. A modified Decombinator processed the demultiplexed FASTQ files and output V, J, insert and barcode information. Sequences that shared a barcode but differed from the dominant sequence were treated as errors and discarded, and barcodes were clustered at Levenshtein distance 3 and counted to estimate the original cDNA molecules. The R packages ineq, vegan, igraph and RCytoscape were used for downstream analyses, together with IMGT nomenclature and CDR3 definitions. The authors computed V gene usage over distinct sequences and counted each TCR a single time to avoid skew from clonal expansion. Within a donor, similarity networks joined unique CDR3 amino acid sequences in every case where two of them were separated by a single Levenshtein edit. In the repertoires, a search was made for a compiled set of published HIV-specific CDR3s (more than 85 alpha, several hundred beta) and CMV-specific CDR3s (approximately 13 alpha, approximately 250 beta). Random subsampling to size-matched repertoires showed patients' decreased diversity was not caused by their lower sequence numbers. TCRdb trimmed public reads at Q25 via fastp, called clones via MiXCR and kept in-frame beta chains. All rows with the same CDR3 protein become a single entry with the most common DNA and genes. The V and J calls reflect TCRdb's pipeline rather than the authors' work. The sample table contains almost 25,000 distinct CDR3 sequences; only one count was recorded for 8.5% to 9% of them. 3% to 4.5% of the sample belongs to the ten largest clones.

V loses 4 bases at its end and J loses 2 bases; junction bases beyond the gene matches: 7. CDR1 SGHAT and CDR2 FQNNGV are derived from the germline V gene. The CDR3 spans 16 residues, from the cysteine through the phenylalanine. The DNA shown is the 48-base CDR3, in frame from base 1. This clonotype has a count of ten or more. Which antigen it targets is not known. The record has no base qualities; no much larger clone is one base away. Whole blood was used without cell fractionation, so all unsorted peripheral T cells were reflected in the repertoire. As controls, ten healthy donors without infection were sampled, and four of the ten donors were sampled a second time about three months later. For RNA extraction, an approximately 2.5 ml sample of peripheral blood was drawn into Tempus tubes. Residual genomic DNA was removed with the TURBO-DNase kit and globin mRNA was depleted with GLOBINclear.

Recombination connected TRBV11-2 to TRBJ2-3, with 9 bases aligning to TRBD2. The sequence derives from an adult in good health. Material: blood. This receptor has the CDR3 CASSWSAGGITDTQYF. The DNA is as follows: TGTGCCAGCAGCTGGTCAGCGGGGGGCATCACAGATACGCAGTATTTT.